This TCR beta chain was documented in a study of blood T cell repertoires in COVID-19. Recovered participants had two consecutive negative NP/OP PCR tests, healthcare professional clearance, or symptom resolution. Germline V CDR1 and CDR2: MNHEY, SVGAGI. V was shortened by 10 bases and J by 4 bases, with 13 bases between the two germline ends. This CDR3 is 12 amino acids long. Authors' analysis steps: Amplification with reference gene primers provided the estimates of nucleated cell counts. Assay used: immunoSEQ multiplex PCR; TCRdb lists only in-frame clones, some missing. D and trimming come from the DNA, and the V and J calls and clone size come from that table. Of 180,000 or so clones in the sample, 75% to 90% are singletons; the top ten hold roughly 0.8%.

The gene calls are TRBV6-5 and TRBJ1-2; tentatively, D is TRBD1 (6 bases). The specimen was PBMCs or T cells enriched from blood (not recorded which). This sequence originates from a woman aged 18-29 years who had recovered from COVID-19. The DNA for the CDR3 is TGTGCCATTACGGACAGTTTCTATGGCTACACCTTC. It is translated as CAITDSFYGYTF.